This is a list of T cell receptor beta chains from one sample in a study of shared clonotypes between healthy human individuals. Generated by immunoSEQ multiplex PCR, the TCRdb table keeps only in-frame clones and is missing some. The table records about 1.1 million clones, 60% to 80% of them present only once. Sequenced material: memory CD4+ T cells from PBMCs. These receptor sequences come from a man between 18 and 35 years old in good health. Some clones in this sample may be carry-over from other donors' samples. The CDR3 runs from the conserved cysteine through the conserved F or W. Each record gives: J gene, clone size, V gene, CDR3 length, D gene, CDR3 protein, CDR3 DNA. The D gene is left open where the match is weak. Only part of the rows carry a size: once, few, many, or a class if the clone is expanded.

TRBJ1-1	.	TRBV19	14	.	CASSAREGVTEAFF	TGTGCCAGTAGTGCCAGGGAAGGGGTAACTGAAGCTTTCTTT
TRBJ2-7	.	TRBV6-5	13	TRBD2	CASSWDYTYEQYF	TGTGCCAGCAGCTGGGACTATACCTACGAGCAGTACTTC
TRBJ1-1	.	TRBV19	12	.	CASSIGFTEAFF	TGTGCCAGTAGTATAGGTTTCACTGAAGCTTTCTTT
TRBJ2-7	.	TRBV4-2	15	TRBD1	CASSPQTGGPDERYF	TGTGCCAGCAGCCCCCAGACAGGGGGCCCAGACGAGCGGTACTTC
TRBJ2-2	.	TRBV5-6	12	.	CASSSGTGELFF	TGTGCCAGCAGCTCCGGCACCGGGGAGCTGTTTTTT
TRBJ1-5	.	TRBV6-4	13	.	CASSGEPGQPQHF	TGTGCCAGCAGTGGTGAACCGGGGCAGCCCCAGCATTTT
TRBJ2-3	.	TRBV7-2	16	.	CASSPEGAPGWDTQYF	TGTGCCAGCAGCCCTGAAGGGGCCCCGGGATGGGATACGCAGTATTTT
TRBJ2-1	.	TRBV28	16	.	CASSPQVGSRYNEQFF	TGTGCCAGCAGTCCTCAGGTGGGGAGCAGGTACAATGAGCAGTTCTTC
TRBJ2-7	.	TRBV28	14	TRBD2	CASRPSGGSYEQYF	TGTGCCAGCAGGCCTTCGGGAGGGTCCTACGAGCAGTACTTC
TRBJ2-3	few	TRBV12-5	12	.	CASGPDTDTQYF	TGTGCTAGTGGTCCGGACACAGATACGCAGTATTTT
TRBJ1-5	.	TRBV9	14	.	CASSATGGGQPQHF	TGTGCCAGCAGCGCCACGGGGGGCGGTCAGCCCCAGCATTTT
TRBJ2-7	once	TRBV6-5	11	.	CASSYGVQQYF	TGTGCCAGCAGTTACGGAGTCCAGCAGTACTTC
TRBJ2-5	.	TRBV5-1	14	TRBD1	CASSRGGAEETQYF	TGCGCCAGCAGCCGAGGGGGCGCAGAAGAGACCCAGTACTTC
TRBJ1-3	.	TRBV7-2	15	.	CASSLAEGSGNTIYF	TGTGCCAGCAGCTTAGCGGAGGGATCGGGAAACACCATATATTTT
TRBJ2-2	.	TRBV7-9	16	TRBD2	CASSSRDYLRTGELFF	TGTGCCAGCAGCTCTAGGGACTATCTACGGACCGGGGAGCTGTTTTTT
TRBJ1-1	.	TRBV27	15	.	CASSYRPQGNTEAFF	TGTGCCAGCAGTTACCGTCCACAGGGGAACACTGAAGCTTTCTTT
TRBJ2-7	.	TRBV6-5	15	.	CASSSRYGTPIEQYF	TGTGCCAGCAGTTCGAGGTACGGGACACCCATCGAGCAGTACTTC
TRBJ1-4	.	TRBV5-4	15	.	CASSFGPTLNEKLFF	TGTGCCAGCAGCTTTGGGCCGACGCTCAATGAAAAACTGTTTTTT
TRBJ2-7	.	TRBV7-9	12	.	CASSRGTYEQYF	TGTGCCAGCAGCCGGGGGACCTACGAGCAGTACTTC
TRBJ2-5	few	TRBV5-6	14	.	CASRSAIHQETQYF	TGTGCCAGCAGGTCGGCGATCCACCAAGAGACCCAGTACTTC
TRBJ2-3	.	TRBV5-1	17	TRBD2	CASSVRAREGSTDTQYF	TGCGCCAGCAGCGTCCGGGCCCGGGAGGGGAGCACAGATACGCAGTATTTT
TRBJ2-1	.	TRBV18	17	.	CASSPPTQRGRGNEQFF	TGTGCCAGCTCACCACCGACCCAGCGGGGTAGGGGGAATGAGCAGTTCTTC
TRBJ2-7	.	TRBV6-1	13	TRBD1	CASRLTGVPEQYF	TGTGCCAGCAGACTAACAGGGGTCCCCGAGCAGTACTTC
TRBJ1-2	.	TRBV4-2	16	TRBD1	CASSQDPRDRGEGYTF	TGTGCCAGCAGCCAAGACCCACGGGACAGGGGCGAGGGCTACACCTTC
TRBJ1-3	.	TRBV7-9	10	.	CAIGDYTIYF	TGTGCCATCGGGGACTACACCATATATTTT
TRBJ2-5	.	TRBV6-6	15	.	CASSDPLSNQETQYF	TGTGCCAGCAGCGATCCTTTAAGTAACCAAGAGACCCAGTACTTC
TRBJ1-6	.	TRBV6-5	15	TRBD1	CASSSTGRSNSPLHF	TGTGCCAGCAGTTCGACAGGGAGAAGCAATTCACCCCTCCACTTT
TRBJ2-7	.	TRBV13	15	TRBD2	CASSLRLAGAYEQYF	TGTGCCAGCAGCTTACGTCTAGCGGGTGCCTACGAGCAGTACTTC
TRBJ2-6	.	TRBV6-1	14	.	CAGNRDSGANVLTF	TGTGCCGGTAACAGAGATTCTGGGGCCAACGTCCTGACTTTC
TRBJ1-1	.	TRBV7-2	15	TRBD1	CASSRQGGANTEAFF	TGTGCCAGCAGCCGACAGGGTGGTGCGAACACTGAAGCTTTCTTT
TRBJ2-5	.	TRBV5-6	12	.	CASSSAYQTQYF	TGTGCCAGCAGCTCTGCTTATCAGACCCAGTACTTC
TRBJ2-3	.	TRBV28	15	TRBD2	CASRLAGGPTDTQYF	TGTGCCAGCCGACTAGCGGGAGGGCCCACAGATACGCAGTATTTT
TRBJ2-7	.	TRBV11-1	14	TRBD1	CASSARGQAYEQYF	TGTGCCAGCAGCGCACGCGGACAGGCCTACGAGCAGTACTTC
TRBJ1-3	.	TRBV2	15	.	CASSVSGLSGNTIYF	TGTGCCAGCAGTGTGTCGGGCCTCTCTGGAAACACCATATATTTT
TRBJ1-3	.	TRBV19	16	.	CASRTNRASSGNTIYF	TGTGCCAGTAGGACAAACAGGGCGAGCTCTGGAAACACCATATATTTT
TRBJ2-3	.	TRBV19	15	.	CASSIGGLGADTQYF	TGTGCCAGTAGTATAGGCGGTCTAGGTGCAGATACGCAGTATTTT
TRBJ2-2	once	TRBV9	16	.	CASSVGIAELRGELFF	TGTGCCAGCAGCGTAGGAATAGCGGAGTTAAGAGGAGAGCTGTTTTTT
TRBJ1-1	.	TRBV29-1	13	TRBD1	CSVDEGQGREAFF	TGCAGCGTTGATGAGGGACAGGGGCGAGAAGCTTTCTTT
TRBJ1-2	few	TRBV4-1	16	TRBD1	CASSHGRGTNNYGYTF	TGCGCCAGCAGCCACGGCAGGGGGACGAATAACTATGGCTACACCTTC
TRBJ2-5	.	TRBV6-5	14	.	CASSYISSRETQYF	TGTGCCAGCAGTTACATCTCCAGTCGGGAGACCCAGTACTTC
TRBJ2-7	.	TRBV6-5	15	TRBD1	CASSHPGQGVYEQYF	TGTGCCAGCAGTCATCCGGGACAGGGTGTCTACGAGCAGTACTTC
TRBJ1-2	.	TRBV6-1	12	.	CASSEELYGYTF	TGTGCCAGCAGTGAAGAGCTTTATGGCTACACCTTC
TRBJ2-1	.	TRBV5-1	12	TRBD2	CASSPERGEQFF	TGCGCCAGCAGCCCTGAGCGGGGAGAGCAGTTCTTC
TRBJ1-2	.	TRBV19	12	.	CASSTADYGYTF	TGTGCCAGTAGTACAGCCGACTATGGCTACACCTTC
TRBJ2-1	.	TRBV5-6	14	.	CASTPGDVYNEQFF	TGTGCCAGCACCCCGGGGGATGTTTACAATGAGCAGTTCTTC